The 7 T cell receptor beta chains given below trace back to one sample, sequenced in a study of CD8 T cells in ankylosing spondylitis. Study findings and constraints: Characteristic of ankylosing spondylitis blood, it appeared, was a TCR beta motif comprising about 8 highly homologous variants.

Each CDR3 protein gets one entry after TCRdb re-called the 5' RACE reads with MiXCR. The sample includes over 450,000 distinct CDR3 sequences, 9.5% to 15% of them seen just once. No cognate antigen is known for these TCRs. Sequencing was done on a sample of blood, either unsorted or a sorted T cell fraction (not recorded which). The receptor set was obtained from a male donor with ankylosing spondylitis.

This clonotype has a count of ten or more. The V and J genes are TRBV7-2 and TRBJ2-2; 9 bases are a match to TRBD2. The ends lost 3 bases at V and 4 bases at J; junction bases unmatched: 6. The CDR3 contains 16 residues. CDR1 and CDR2 (germline): SGHTA, FQGNSA. CDR3 in amino acids: CASSFTREGGTGELFF. CDR3 DNA sequence: TGTGCCAGCAGCTTTACGCGGGAGGGCGGCACCGGGGAGCTGTTTTTT.

This clonotype was recorded at least ten times. This sequence joins TRBV6-2 or TRBV6-3 and TRBJ2-5; 12 bases fit TRBD2. The V and J ends lost 3 bases and 2 bases, in that order; junction bases with no gene match: 1. The CDR3 extends over 15 amino acids. Germline V gene data show CDR1 as MNHEY and CDR2 as SVGEGT. For the CDR3, the DNA is TGTGCCAGCAGTTATGGACTAGCGGGACAAGAGACCCAGTACTTC. Protein product: CASSYGLAGQETQYF.

There are a few counts of this clonotype. The chain uses TRBV11-3 and TRBJ1-1; TRBD1 is a possible D gene (5 bases). CDR1 is SGHNT, CDR2 YENEEA, per germline. V shed 3 bases and J shed 5 bases, with 13 bases lying between them. CDR3 length equals 14 residues. CDR3: CASSLRAGLTEAFF. DNA for the CDR3: TGTGCCAGCAGCTTGCGGGCAGGGCTTACTGAAGCTTTCTTT. Full variable domain (outside the CDR3, taken from reference TRBV11-3 and TRBJ1-1): EAGVVQSPRYKIIEKKQPVAFWCNPISGHNTLYWYLQNLGQGPELLIRYENEEAVDDSQLPKDRFSAERLKGVDSTLKIQPAELGDSAVYLCASSLRAGLTEAFFGQGTRLTVV.

This clonotype was seen many times. The gene calls are TRBV10-1 and TRBJ2-5, with 9 nucleotides matching TRBD2. Germline V gene sequence: CDR1 WNHNN, CDR2 SYGVQD (reference sequence). With V trimmed by 2 bases and J by 0 bases, 7 bases remained unmatched. CDR3 length equals 17 residues. The CDR3, as DNA: TGCGCCAGCAGTGAGCCTAAGGAGCGGGAGGACCAAGAGACCCAGTACTTC. Amino acid sequence: CASSEPKEREDQETQYF.

V gene TRBV9 combines with J gene TRBJ2-7; tentatively, D is TRBD1 or TRBD2 (5 bases each). The CDR3 extends over 12 amino acids. Trimming shortened V by 3 bases and J by 6 bases, and 10 bases separated the two germline ends. Germline CDR1 and CDR2: SGDLS and YYNGEE. CDR3 in amino acids: CASSAGPGEQYF. CDR3 bases: TGTGCCAGCAGCGCGGGACCGGGCGAGCAGTACTTC.

V and J are TRBV28 and TRBJ2-1; 10 nucleotides agree with TRBD1. Germline CDR1 is MDHEN and CDR2 is SYDVKM. CDR3 length: 15 residues. V gave up 4 bases and J gave up 5 bases; unmatched junction bases: 5. CDR3 amino acids: CASSSPGTGDNEQFF. Here the CDR3 DNA reads TGTGCCAGCAGTTCACCCGGGACAGGGGACAATGAGCAGTTCTTC.

There are a few counts of this clonotype. J is TRBJ2-7 and V is TRBV11-1, with 7 bases fitting TRBD2. The CDR3 contains 14 residues. V lost 4 bases, J lost 0 bases, and 3 bases stayed unmatched. Germline V gene data show CDR1 as SGHAT and CDR2 as FQDESV (reference sequence). The CDR3, as DNA: TGTGCCAGCAGCTCTTGGACTAGCTCCTACGAGCAGTACTTC. It specifies CASSSWTSSYEQYF.